The 22 T cell receptor beta chains presented below share a single source sample, sequenced in a study of a mutant IDH1 vaccine in newly diagnosed glioma. Their antigen targets remain unknown. Profiled with immunoSEQ multiplex PCR; TCRdb holds only in-frame clones, not every one. The sample has under 55,000 clones, roughly 90% seen once; the top ten hold approximately 2.5%. As for time point: week 11, during vaccination. In the vaccine, a single dose held 300 ug of the mutant IDH1 20-mer peptide, along with topical imiquimod. Here the sequenced sample was PBMCs, taken from a glioma patient whose treatment included an IDH1 peptide vaccine. Source of these receptors: a man aged 45-60 years with glioma.

The chain couples TRBV7-9 to TRBJ2-5; 9 bases agree with TRBD2. In germline, CDR1 is SEHNR, CDR2 FQNEAQ (reference sequence). This CDR3 has 15 amino acids. V shed 6 bases, J shed 0 bases, and the junction held 5 bases outside the gene matches. In DNA form, the CDR3 reads TGTGCCAGCAGGGGACTAGCAGCGTACCAAGAGACCCAGTACTTC. It specifies CASRGLAAYQETQYF.

The count of this clone is one. The chain uses TRBV30 and TRBJ2-3, with 7 positions matching TRBD2. CDR1 and CDR2 (germline): GTSNPN, SVGIG (reference sequence). CDR3 length: 15 amino acids. Trimming took 2 bases from V and 6 from J; bases not matched to a gene: 11. CDR3 bases: TGTGCCTGGAGTAGCAGAAGGGAGGGCGGGGATACGCAGTATTTT. Its translation is CAWSSRREGGDTQYF. Drawing the rest from reference TRBV30 and TRBJ2-3, the complete variable domain is SQTIHQWPATLVQPVGSPLSLECTVEGTSNPNLYWYRQAAGRGLQLLFYSVGIGQISSEVPQNLSASRPQDRQFILSSKKLLLSDSGFYLCAWSSRREGGDTQYFGPGTRLTVL.

Note on this clone: Mismatch with germline at one junction end may stem from a read error. Other DNA sequences in this specimen translate into the identical CDR3. V and J are TRBV29-1 and TRBJ2-3, with 9 nucleotides matching TRBD1. The CDR3 loop spans 16 amino acids. Germline assignment: CDR1 SQVTM and CDR2 ANQGSEA. The DNA of the CDR3 is TGTAGCGTTGAAGATTGGGACAGGGCAAGCACAGATACGCAGTATTTT. Translation: CSVEDWDRASTDTQYF.

J is TRBJ2-1 and V is TRBV6-9; the D is unclear. The germline V gene encodes CDR1 MNHGY and CDR2 SVAAGI. Trimming removed 5 bases at V and 3 bases at J, with 17 bases between. The CDR3 has 16 amino acids. The CDR3 loop reads CASSPSNIGLYNEQFF. In nucleotides, the CDR3 is TGTGCCAGCAGTCCCTCTAATATAGGCCTCTACAATGAGCAGTTCTTC.

This rearrangement joins TRBV6-4 to TRBJ2-6; D is undetermined. Trimming cost V 9 bases and J 0 bases, with 9 bases left between them. The CDR3 has 14 amino acids. Germline V gene lookup returns CDR1 MRHNA and CDR2 SNTAGT. CDR3 in amino acids: CASASNSGANVLTF. The DNA for the CDR3 is TGTGCCAGTGCAAGCAACTCTGGGGCCAACGTCCTGACTTTC.

The V call is TRBV5-1, the J call TRBJ1-2, with a possible D match to TRBD1 (5 bases). The germline V and J ends were trimmed by 5 bases and 3 bases, with 8 bases remaining between them. Per the germline V gene, CDR1 is SGHRS and CDR2 is YFSETQ. This CDR3 is built from 12 residues. The CDR3 DNA reads TGCGCCAGCAGGGAGACAGACTATGGCTACACCTTC. Protein: CASRETDYGYTF. The full variable domain, completed using reference TRBV5-1 and TRBJ1-2, is KAGVTQTPRYLIKTRGQQVTLSCSPISGHRSVSWYQQTPGQGLQFLFEYFSETQRNKGNFPGRFSGRQFSNSRSEMNVSTLELGDSALYLCASRETDYGYTFGSGTRLTVV.

The V call is TRBV10-3, the J call TRBJ1-5, with unresolved D. From germline, CDR1 is ENHRY and CDR2 SYGVKD. CDR3 size: 14 residues. The V and J ends lost 2 bases and 2 bases respectively, with 7 bases between them. CDR3 amino acids: CAISELGGNQPQHF. The CDR3 DNA reads as TGTGCCATCAGTGAGCTGGGAGGCAATCAGCCCCAGCATTTT.

Of note for this clone: The junction does not match germline at one end; this may be a read error. The CDR3 is CASCIGSSQPQHF. The CDR3 DNA follows: TGTGCCAGTTGTATCGGTTCCAGTCAGCCCCAGCATTTT. The V call is TRBV19, the J call TRBJ1-5; D gene unclear. This CDR3 comprises 13 residues. Per germline, CDR1 LNHDA and CDR2 SQIVND (reference sequence).

J is TRBJ2-2 and V is TRBV2, with D possibly TRBD1 on 5 matching bases. Germline lookup yields CDR1 SNHLY and CDR2 FYNNEI. Trimming shortened V by 8 bases and J by 6 bases, and 19 bases separated the two germline ends. The CDR3 runs to 15 residues. CDR3 residues: CASPSGRDGSGELFF. The CDR3 bases are TGTGCCAGCCCATCGGGCAGGGATGGGTCCGGGGAGCTGTTTTTT.

J is TRBJ1-2 and V is TRBV11-2; D uncertain. The V gene lost 0 bases and the J gene lost 6 bases, with 5 bases spanning the gap. Germline V CDR1 and CDR2: SGHAT, FQNNGV. This CDR3 is 12 amino acids long. The CDR3 loop is CASSLDGDGYTF. The CDR3 DNA reads as TGTGCCAGCAGCTTAGATGGGGATGGCTACACCTTC.

The chain employs TRBV9 and TRBJ1-2; D unclear. This CDR3 comprises 14 residues. Germline lookup yields CDR1 SGDLS and CDR2 YYNGEE. Trimming stripped 0 bases from V and 6 bases from J, with 12 bases between. CDR3 coding DNA: TGTGCCAGCAGCGTAGAGGGCAGAACGAATGGCTACACCTTC. Translation gives CASSVEGRTNGYTF. Combining the CDR3 with reference TRBV9 and TRBJ1-2 gives the whole variable domain DSGVTQTPKHLITATGQRVTLRCSPRSGDLSVYWYQQSLDQGLQFLIQYYNGEERAKGNILERFSAQQFPDLHSELNLSSLELGDSALYFCASSVEGRTNGYTFGSGTRLTVV.

The chain carries TRBV4-2 and TRBJ2-3, with 15 bases that match TRBD2. This CDR3 has 16 amino acids. Per germline, CDR1 LGHNA and CDR2 YNFKEQ. The ends lost 4 bases at V and 4 bases at J; junction bases unmatched: 3. The CDR3 bases are TGTGCCAGCAGCCCGGGACTAGCGGGAGGTGCAGATACGCAGTATTTT. It translates to CASSPGLAGGADTQYF.

The chain joins TRBV4-3 to TRBJ2-1, with TRBD2 matching over 8 bases. Germline trimming cut 3 bases from V and 9 bases from J; bases unmatched to any gene: 4. This CDR3 contains 13 residues. CDR1 and CDR2 (germline): LGHNA, YSLEER. The CDR3 reads CASSQGLVGEQFF. The CDR3 DNA follows: TGCGCCAGCAGCCAGGGACTAGTGGGTGAGCAGTTCTTC.

This chain links TRBV27 with TRBJ1-2, with D perhaps TRBD1 (5 bases). The germline V gene encodes CDR1 MNHEY and CDR2 SMNVEV (reference sequence). Trimming shortened V by 4 bases and J by 4 bases, and 13 bases separated the two germline ends. The CDR3 loop spans 14 amino acids. This CDR3 reads CASSSQTEVYGYTF. CDR3 coding DNA: TGTGCCAGCAGTTCCCAGACAGAGGTCTATGGCTACACCTTC.

The rearrangement uses TRBV7-8 and TRBJ2-3; 9 bases agree with TRBD2. This CDR3 has 12 residues. J lost 6 bases, V lost 6 bases, and 1 base had no gene match. Germline CDR1 and CDR2: SGHVS and FQNEAQ. The CDR3 DNA is TGTGCCAGCAGTAGCGGGGGTGATACGCAGTATTTT. This gives the protein CASSSGGDTQYF. Full variable domain (missing parts from reference TRBV7-8 and TRBJ2-3): GAGVSQSPRYKVAKRGQDVALRCDPISGHVSLFWYQQALGQGPEFLTYFQNEAQLDKSGLPSDRFFAERPEGSVSTLKIQRTQQEDSAVYLCASSSGGDTQYFGPGTRLTVL.

The chain employs TRBV7-9 and TRBJ2-4; no firm D call. CDR3 size: 15 residues. Trimming left V 2 bases short and J 6 bases short, with 14 bases between. CDR1 is SEHNR, CDR2 FQNEAQ, per germline (reference sequence). In DNA, the CDR3 is TGTGCCAGCAGCTTAAGTGCAGCCGGATTAAACATTCAGTACTTC. It yields the protein CASSLSAAGLNIQYF.

V usage is TRBV2 and J usage is TRBJ2-5; D not certain. CDR1 SNHLY and CDR2 FYNNEI come from the germline V gene. The CDR3 totals 14 residues. V was cut by 8 bases and J by 2 bases, with 15 bases left in between. In DNA, the CDR3 is TGTGCCAGCTGGAGACTGGAGCCACAAGAGACCCAGTACTTC. Encoded protein: CASWRLEPQETQYF.

This rearrangement joins TRBV9 to TRBJ2-2; 7 bases agree with TRBD1. Per the germline V gene, CDR1 is SGDLS and CDR2 is YYNGEE. Trimming cost V 6 bases and J 0 bases; bases outside gene matches: 5. CDR3 length equals 15 residues. CDR3 amino acids: CASNQQGTNTGELFF. The CDR3 DNA reads TGTGCCAGCAACCAACAGGGGACGAACACCGGGGAGCTGTTTTTT.

V gene TRBV11-2 combines with J gene TRBJ2-5; unclear D gene. This CDR3 has 14 residues. Germline V lookup: CDR1 SGHAT, CDR2 FQNNGV. Trimming shortened V by 5 bases and J by 1 base, and 11 bases separated the two germline ends. The CDR3: CASSPSFSQETQYF. The DNA of the CDR3 is TGTGCCAGCAGCCCTTCTTTCTCCCAAGAGACCCAGTACTTC. The full variable domain, in which reference TRBV11-2 and TRBJ2-5 provide the parts outside the CDR3, is EAGVAQSPRYKIIEKRQSVAFWCNPISGHATLYWYQQILGQGPKLLIQFQNNGVVDDSQLPKDRFSAERLKGVDSTLKIQPAKLEDSAVYLCASSPSFSQETQYFGPGTRLLVL.

This clone appeared a few times. The gene calls are TRBV9 and TRBJ1-1; no clear D gene. Trimming shortened V by 2 bases and J by 2 bases, and 13 bases separated the two germline ends. Germline loops: CDR1 SGDLS, CDR2 YYNGEE. The CDR3 is 15 residues long. CDR3 sequence: CASSVADAGNTEAFF. The CDR3 DNA reads TGTGCCAGCAGCGTCGCTGACGCCGGAAACACTGAAGCTTTCTTT.

This chain uses TRBV6-5 with TRBJ2-3; D is ambiguous. V was clipped by 7 bases and J by 4 bases, with 12 bases between them. Germline V CDR1 and CDR2: MNHEY, SVGAGI. The CDR3 contains 13 residues. The CDR3 loop is CASIGWSADTQYF. The CDR3 DNA sequence: TGTGCCAGCATAGGTTGGTCTGCAGATACGCAGTATTTT.

With regard to this clone: At one of its ends the junction is not consistent with the germline gene, which may arise from a read error. The V and J genes are TRBV7-7 and TRBJ1-5; D call uncertain. The CDR3 is made up of 16 amino acids. Germline values: CDR1 SSHAT, CDR2 FNYEAQ (reference sequence). For the CDR3, the DNA is TGTGCTAGCAGCCCCTTTTGGAGGCCGGGCAATCAGCCCCAGCATTTT. This codes for CASSPFWRPGNQPQHF.